This T cell receptor (beta chain) was identified during a study of cytomegalovirus exposure and HLA in healthy donors. Study-level points and caveats: Analyses of presence and absence presupposed an approximately uniform sequencing depth across donors. There were some V segments, including TRBV6-2 and TRBV6-3, excluded as indistinguishable. One variant, a missense change in DCLRE1C, was linked in a later analysis to TCR beta V- and J-gene trimming. A list of roughly 180 TCR beta chains associated with cytomegalovirus was given.

The CDR3 runs to 15 residues. CDR1 and CDR2 from the germline V gene are MGHRA and YSYEKL. V lost 1 base and J 4 bases, leaving 10 bases between the germline ends. It was with 60 Vbeta and 13 Jbeta primers that the PCR ran. Clones were read by immunoSEQ multiplex PCR, and TCRdb kept only the in-frame ones, dropping some. This listing includes under 200,000 clones. Remarks on this clone: Its antigen is as yet unknown.

The specimen sequenced was PBMCs. The rearrangement joins TRBV4-1 to TRBJ1-4, with TRBD1 as a possible D gene (5 bases). The TCR comes from a man aged 25 to 40 in good health and CMV-seronegative. Here the CDR3 reads CASSQAVQVNEKLFF. CDR3 in DNA: TGCGCCAGCAGCCAAGCTGTACAGGTTAATGAAAAACTGTTTTTT.